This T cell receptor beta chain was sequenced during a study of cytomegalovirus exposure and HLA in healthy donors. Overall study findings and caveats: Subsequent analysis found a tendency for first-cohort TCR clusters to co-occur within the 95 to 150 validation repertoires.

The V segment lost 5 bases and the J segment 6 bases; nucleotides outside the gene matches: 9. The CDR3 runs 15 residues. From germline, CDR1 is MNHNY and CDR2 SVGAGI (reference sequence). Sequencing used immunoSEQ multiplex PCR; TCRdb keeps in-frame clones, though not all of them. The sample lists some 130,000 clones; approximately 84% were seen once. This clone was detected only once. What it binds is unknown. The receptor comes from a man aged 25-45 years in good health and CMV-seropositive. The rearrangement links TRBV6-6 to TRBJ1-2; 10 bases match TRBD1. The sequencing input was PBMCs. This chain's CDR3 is CASSTPQGQGHGYTF. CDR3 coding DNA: TGTGCCAGCAGTACGCCGCAGGGACAGGGGCATGGCTACACCTTC.